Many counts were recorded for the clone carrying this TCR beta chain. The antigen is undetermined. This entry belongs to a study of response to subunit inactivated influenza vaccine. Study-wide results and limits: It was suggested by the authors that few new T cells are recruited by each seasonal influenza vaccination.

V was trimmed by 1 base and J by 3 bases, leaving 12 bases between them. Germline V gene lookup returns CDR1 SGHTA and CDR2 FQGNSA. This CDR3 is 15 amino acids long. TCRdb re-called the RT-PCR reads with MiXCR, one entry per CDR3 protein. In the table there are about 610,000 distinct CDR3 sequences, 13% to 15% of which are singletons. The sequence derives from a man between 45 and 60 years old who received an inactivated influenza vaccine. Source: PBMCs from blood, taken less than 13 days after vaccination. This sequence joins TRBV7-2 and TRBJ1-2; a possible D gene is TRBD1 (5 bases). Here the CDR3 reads CASSLVGAGDYGYTF. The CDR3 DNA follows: TGTGCCAGCAGCTTAGTTGGGGCCGGGGACTATGGCTACACCTTC.